Following are 12 T cell receptor beta chains from one sample sequenced in a study of CD8 T cells in Susac syndrome. A quantity of about 0.5 to 1 ug RNA underwent reverse transcription using random hexamers. TCRdb used MiXCR to reprocess the immunoSEQ multiplex PCR reads, holding one entry per CDR3 protein. The table has over 95,000 distinct CDR3 sequences, 85% to 95% seen once. The specimen sequenced was CD8+ T cells from PBMCs. Every receptor here comes from a human donor in good health.

The chain combines TRBV7-2 with TRBJ1-1; TRBD1 aligns across 10 bases. V dropped 4 bases and J dropped 1; count of bases not matched to a gene: 9. The CDR3 sequence is 17 residues long. In germline, CDR1 is SGHTA, CDR2 FQGNSA. The chain's CDR3 is CASSSGTGAGRNTEAFF. CDR3 in DNA: TGTGCCAGCAGCTCCGGGACAGGGGCGGGCAGGAACACTGAAGCTTTCTTT.

Here the CDR3 DNA reads TGTGCCAGCAGTTTCTCGCTAGGGGACACCGGGGAGCTGTTTTTT. Its translation: CASSFSLGDTGELFF. The chain employs TRBV28 and TRBJ2-2; a possible D gene is TRBD1 (5 bases). Germline V gives CDR1 MDHEN, CDR2 SYDVKM. This CDR3 is built from 15 residues. V was trimmed by 3 bases and J by 3 bases, leaving 11 bases between them.

The chain links TRBV13 to TRBJ1-5; D unresolved. CDR1 and CDR2 (germline): PRHDT, FYEKMQ (reference sequence). V was cut by 0 bases and J by 4 bases, with 7 bases left in between. The CDR3 is made up of 14 amino acids. CDR3 in amino acids: CASSLGRANQPQHF. The CDR3 bases are TGTGCCAGCAGCTTAGGCCGAGCAAATCAGCCCCAGCATTTT.

This sequence joins TRBV19 and TRBJ2-1; 12 bases fit TRBD2. This CDR3 has 15 amino acids. Germline V gene lookup returns CDR1 LNHDA and CDR2 SQIVND (reference sequence). V was clipped by 4 bases and J by 2 bases; unmatched bases: 0. For the CDR3, the DNA is TGTGCCAGTAGTACTAGCGGGGGGGCCTACAATGAGCAGTTCTTC. It translates to CASSTSGGAYNEQFF.

The rearrangement joins TRBV7-3 to TRBJ2-4; TRBD1 agrees at 8 bases. The CDR3 length is 16 residues. The junction had 6 bases not matched to a gene; V was cut back by 5 bases and J by 0 bases. The germline V gene encodes CDR1 SGHTA and CDR2 FQGTGA. This chain's CDR3 is CASSTTGDLAKNIQYF. In DNA form, the CDR3 reads TGTGCCAGCAGCACGACAGGGGACCTAGCCAAAAACATTCAGTACTTC.

The chain couples TRBV9 to TRBJ2-2; 9 bases are shared with TRBD2. Losses at the gene ends were 5 bases for V and 1 base for J; bases not matched to a gene: 6. This CDR3 has 16 amino acids. Germline V gene lookup returns CDR1 SGDLS and CDR2 YYNGEE. The CDR3 here is CASSFSGGQNTGELFF. CDR3 DNA sequence: TGTGCCAGCAGTTTTAGCGGGGGCCAGAACACCGGGGAGCTGTTTTTT.

The rearrangement links TRBV5-6 to TRBJ2-1, with D unresolved. The CDR3 totals 13 residues. Trimming left V 4 bases short and J 9 bases short, with 14 bases between. Germline V CDR1 and CDR2: SGHDT, YYEEEE. The CDR3 sequence: CASSPSGVGEQFF. The DNA of the CDR3 is TGTGCCAGCAGCCCCAGTGGGGTGGGTGAGCAGTTCTTC.

The genes are TRBV29-1 and TRBJ2-1; no definite D call. The CDR3 extends over 12 amino acids. The V and J ends lost 5 bases and 4 bases respectively, with 9 bases between them. Per the germline V gene, CDR1 is SQVTM and CDR2 is ANQGSEA. The CDR3 loop reads CSVPPRYNEQFF. CDR3 nucleotides: TGCAGCGTTCCCCCAAGATACAATGAGCAGTTCTTC.

CDR3 nucleotide sequence: TGTGCCAGCAGTTACGCAGGGATGAACACTGAAGCTTTCTTT. Its protein product is CASSYAGMNTEAFF. The rearrangement joins TRBV6-5 to TRBJ1-1; tentative D call: TRBD1 (5 bases). The CDR3 consists of 14 residues. Germline CDR1 MNHEY, CDR2 SVGAGI. Trimming took 2 bases from V and 0 from J, leaving 7 bases between them.

V usage is TRBV25-1 and J usage is TRBJ1-5, with D possibly being TRBD1 (6 bases). Trimming removed 6 bases from V and 1 base from J, with 10 bases in between. The CDR3 loop spans 14 amino acids. CDR1 is MGHDK, CDR2 SYGVNS, per germline. In DNA form, the CDR3 reads TGTGCCAGCAGCAACACAGGGAGCAATCAGCCCCAGCATTTT. As protein: CASSNTGSNQPQHF.

The chain couples TRBV20-1 to TRBJ1-1; the D is unclear. The V end lost 7 bases, the J end lost 4 bases, and 22 bases lay between the germline ends. This CDR3 has 15 amino acids. Germline CDR1 is DFQATT and CDR2 is SNEGSKA (reference sequence). CDR3 sequence: CSGVVGRHQGTEAFF. The DNA of the CDR3 is TGCAGTGGAGTTGTCGGGAGGCACCAAGGCACTGAAGCTTTCTTT.

The chain uses TRBV15 and TRBJ2-2, with no clear D. In germline, CDR1 is LNHNV, CDR2 YYDKDF (reference sequence). V lost 1 base and J 7 bases, leaving 22 bases between the germline ends. The CDR3 sequence is 18 residues long. The CDR3 is CATSRARPGRLDDGELFF. CDR3 sequence (DNA): TGTGCCACCAGCAGAGCCCGCCCAGGACGACTGGACGACGGGGAGCTGTTTTTT.